The 8 T cell receptor beta chains presented below share a single source sample, sequenced in a study of blood T cell repertoires in COVID-19. The assay was immunoSEQ multiplex PCR, and TCRdb's table has in-frame clones only and misses some. This sample has 250,000 to 300,000 clones, with around 89% found just once. Sequencing was performed on peripheral blood. These TCRs come from a woman between 40 and 50 years old with acute or convalescent COVID-19.

The chain uses TRBV11-2 and TRBJ1-3; D remains ambiguous. V shed 3 bases and J shed 0 bases, with 15 bases lying between them. The CDR3 contains 17 residues. CDR1 and CDR2 (germline): SGHAT, FQNNGV. The CDR3 nucleotides read TGTGCCAGCAGCTTCAGACGGGTCTCCAACTCTGGAAACACCATATATTTT. Translated, it gives CASSFRRVSNSGNTIYF. The entire variable domain, with the rest obtained from reference TRBV11-2 and TRBJ1-3, is as follows: EAGVAQSPRYKIIEKRQSVAFWCNPISGHATLYWYQQILGQGPKLLIQFQNNGVVDDSQLPKDRFSAERLKGVDSTLKIQPAKLEDSAVYLCASSFRRVSNSGNTIYFGEGSWLTVV.

The chain employs TRBV19 and TRBJ2-3, with 14 bases aligning to TRBD2. CDR1 is LNHDA, CDR2 SQIVND, per germline (reference sequence). Unmatched junction bases numbered 4, after V lost 6 bases and J lost 5 bases. This CDR3 is built from 15 residues. The CDR3 DNA sequence: TGTGCCAGTAGGAGAGGACTAGCGGGGGGAGATACGCAGTATTTT. It codes for CASRRGLAGGDTQYF.

This sequence joins TRBV6-1 and TRBJ2-4; 12 bases match TRBD2. V lost 0 bases to trimming and J lost 0 bases; unmatched junction nucleotides: 6. In germline, CDR1 is MNHNS, CDR2 SASEGT. The CDR3 is 19 amino acids. The CDR3 spells CASSEATLAGGVAKNIQYF. CDR3 nucleotide sequence: TGTGCCAGCAGTGAAGCGACGCTAGCGGGGGGGGTAGCCAAAAACATTCAGTACTTC.

This chain uses TRBV10-3 with TRBJ1-5; 8 positions agree with TRBD1. This CDR3 has 16 amino acids. In germline, CDR1 is ENHRY, CDR2 SYGVKD. Trimming removed 4 bases from V and 2 bases from J; junction bases left unmatched: 7. The CDR3 sequence is CAISGSGGDGNQPQHF. The CDR3 bases are TGTGCCATCAGTGGCTCAGGGGGCGATGGCAATCAGCCCCAGCATTTT.

The chain uses TRBV12-5 and TRBJ1-4; D unresolved. This CDR3 spans 12 amino acids. Germline CDR1 and CDR2: LGHNT and FRNRAP. V lost 6 bases, J lost 4 bases, and 6 bases lay in between. CDR3 coding DNA: TGTGCTAGTGGCCCTATTAATGAAAAACTGTTTTTT. Its translation: CASGPINEKLFF.

This chain connects TRBV29-1 to TRBJ1-1; D remains unclear. Trimming removed 4 bases from V and 4 bases from J, with 7 bases in between. The germline V gene has CDR1 SQVTM and CDR2 ANQGSEA. This CDR3 is 11 amino acids long. CDR3 in DNA: TGCAGCGTTGTTCCCGGCACTGAAGCTTTCTTT. It yields the protein CSVVPGTEAFF. Looking up the rest from reference TRBV29-1 and TRBJ1-1 gives the full variable domain: SAVISQKPSRDICQRGTSLTIQCQVDSQVTMMFWYRQQPGQSLTLIATANQGSEATYESGFVIDKFPISRPNLTFSTLTVSNMSPEDSSIYLCSVVPGTEAFFGQGTRLTVV.

This clone was picked up a small number of times. The sample carries other DNA sequences with the same CDR3. This chain uses TRBV6-5 with TRBJ2-7; 7 bases line up with TRBD1. The CDR3 is 13 residues long. Per the germline V gene, CDR1 is MNHEY and CDR2 is SVGAGI. The junction had 4 bases not matched to a gene; V was cut back by 5 bases and J by 3 bases. CDR3: CASSRDRNYEQYV. CDR3 DNA sequence: TGTGCCAGCAGTAGGGACAGAAACTACGAGCAGTACGTC.

The rearrangement links TRBV3-1 (or the pseudogene TRBV3-2) to TRBJ2-4, with D possibly TRBD2 on 6 matching bases. Trimming stripped 3 bases from V and 6 bases from J, with 12 bases between. Germline V gene data show CDR1 as LGHDT and CDR2 as YNNKEL (reference sequence). This CDR3 has 14 amino acids. CDR3 DNA sequence: TGTGCCAGCAGCCAGGGGGGACTGCTAAACATTCAGTACTTC. Its protein is CASSQGGLLNIQYF.